The rows below give T cell receptor beta chains drawn from one sample of a study of graft-versus-host responses after intestinal transplantation. The assay was immunoSEQ multiplex PCR, and TCRdb's table has in-frame clones only and misses some. The sample contains approximately 90,000 clones, about 89% of which appear only once. These TCRs are of unknown antigen specificity. The sequenced sample was unstimulated CD8+ T cells sorted from spleen or lymph node cells, obtained before intestinal transplant. All receptors derive from a human donor who received an intestinal transplant. The CDR3 runs from the conserved cysteine through the conserved F or W. A D gene is named only where the DNA matches it firmly. The listing skips clone size in some rows; elsewhere it reads once, few, many or a size class.

clone_size,v_call,j_call,d_call,cdr3_nt,cdr3_aa
-,TRBV9,TRBJ2-5,-,TGTGCCAGCAGCGTCCCCCCGTTCGGGGACCAAGAGACCCAGTACTTC,CASSVPPFGDQETQYF
-,TRBV27,TRBJ2-1,TRBD2,TGTGCCAGCAGTTTGCCGACTAGCGGGAGTTACAATGAGCAGTTCTTC,CASSLPTSGSYNEQFF
-,TRBV19,TRBJ2-7,TRBD1,TGTGCCAGTAGTATCCGGACAGGGCCATCCTACGAGCAGTACTTC,CASSIRTGPSYEQYF
-,TRBV4-2,TRBJ2-3,TRBD2,TGTGCCAGCAGCCGCGGAGACGCGGGAGGTTGGTCAGATACGCAGTATTTT,CASSRGDAGGWSDTQYF
-,TRBV10-1,TRBJ2-3,-,TGCGCCAGCAGTGCCGCACGGACAGATACGCAGTATTTT,CASSAARTDTQYF
-,TRBV2,TRBJ1-2,-,TGTGCCAGAGTTTACAGGGATCTCTATGGCTACACCTTC,CARVYRDLYGYTF
-,TRBV4-1,TRBJ2-7,-,TGCGCCAGCAGCCAAGTGGGCAGTCCCTACGAGCAGTACTTC,CASSQVGSPYEQYF
-,TRBV27,TRBJ2-7,-,TGTGCCAGCAGCACTATGGACTCTCGATACGAGCAGTACTTC,CASSTMDSRYEQYF
-,TRBV9,TRBJ2-2,TRBD2,TGTGCCAGCAGCACCGGACTAGTTAACACCGGGGAGCTGTTTTTT,CASSTGLVNTGELFF
-,TRBV5-1,TRBJ2-1,-,TGCGCCAGCAGCCTTCAGCGGAATTCTATTTACAATGAGCAGTTCTTC,CASSLQRNSIYNEQFF
-,TRBV4-1,TRBJ2-2,-,TGCGCCAGCAGCCGCCGGCCCGGGGAGCTGTTTTTT,CASSRRPGELFF
once,TRBV28,TRBJ2-7,-,TGTGCCAGCAGTTTAGGACAGAGTCCTTACGAGCAGTACTTC,CASSLGQSPYEQYF
-,TRBV13,TRBJ2-3,TRBD2,TGTGCCAGCAGCTTAGGGTCTAGCGGGGGCACAGATACGCAGTATTTT,CASSLGSSGGTDTQYF
-,TRBV6-5,TRBJ2-5,-,TGTGCCAGCAGTTACCGGGAGACCCAGTACTTC,CASSYRETQYF
-,TRBV12-5,TRBJ2-7,TRBD2,TGTGCTAGTGGTCTCGTCGGGGGGAGCTCCTACGAGCAGTACTTC,CASGLVGGSSYEQYF
-,TRBV2,TRBJ2-7,-,TGTGCCAGCAGTGATTTGGCAGGGAATCCCTACGAGCAGTACTTC,CASSDLAGNPYEQYF
-,TRBV5-1,TRBJ1-1,-,TGCGCCAGCAGCTTGGGCGGAGAGAACACTGAAGCTTTCTTT,CASSLGGENTEAFF
-,TRBV25-1,TRBJ2-7,-,TGTGCCAGCAGTGCCAACTACGAGCAGTACTTC,CASSANYEQYF
-,TRBV27,TRBJ1-5,-,TGTGCCAGCAGTATGGTGTTGAGCAATCAGCCCCAGCATTTT,CASSMVLSNQPQHF
-,TRBV10-2,TRBJ2-7,TRBD1,TGCGCCAGCAGGGGGACAGGTAACTACGAGCAGTACTTC,CASRGTGNYEQYF
-,TRBV9,TRBJ2-5,-,TGTGCCAGCAGCGTAGGGACAGTAGGAGAGACCCAGTACTTC,CASSVGTVGETQYF
-,TRBV7-6,TRBJ1-4,-,TGTGCCAGCAGCTTAGTGCAGGGCACTAATGAAAAACTGTTTTTT,CASSLVQGTNEKLFF
-,TRBV29-1,TRBJ2-2,-,TGCAGCGTTGACAGAACCGGGGAGCTGTTTTTT,CSVDRTGELFF
-,TRBV6-6,TRBJ1-2,-,TGTGCCAGCAGTTCCAGGGGTAGGGGCTACACCTTC,CASSSRGRGYTF
-,TRBV21-1,TRBJ2-1,-,TGTGCCAGCAGCAAAAGGGCTGGGGGACTGATCTACAATGAGCAGTTCTTC,CASSKRAGGLIYNEQFF
-,TRBV5-1,TRBJ2-1,-,TGCGCCAGCAGCTTGGTTGGCGGTGAGCAGTTCTTC,CASSLVGGEQFF
-,TRBV7-3,TRBJ2-5,-,TGTGCCAGCAGCTTATTAGGGCAGCGGGAGACCCAGTACTTC,CASSLLGQRETQYF
-,TRBV29-1,TRBJ1-1,TRBD1,TGCAGCGTCGTTCCGGGACAGGGGGCATGGGAAGCTTTCTTT,CSVVPGQGAWEAFF
-,TRBV7-6,TRBJ2-7,TRBD1,TGTGCCAGCAGCTTAGAGGTGACAGGGAACTACGAGCAGTACTTC,CASSLEVTGNYEQYF
once,TRBV27,TRBJ1-2,-,TGTGCCAGCAGACGAGACGGGACGCCCTATGGCTACACCTTC,CASRRDGTPYGYTF